The entry below gives a single T cell receptor beta chain sequence along with its context. Trimming left V 0 bases short and J 3 bases short, with 10 bases between. The CDR3 runs to 14 residues. Germline CDR1 and CDR2: SGDLS and YYNGEE. These data are taken from a study of control samples from healthy donors and cancer patients. TCRdb keeps only in-frame clones here, not all; method: immunoSEQ multiplex PCR. The sample lists 110,000 or so clones, about 86% seen once, with roughly 12% in the top ten. The sequence was obtained from a man aged 25-40 years in good health. The sample taken for sequencing was blood. V usage is TRBV9 and J usage is TRBJ2-7; the D gene is possibly TRBD1 (6 bases). CDR3 residues: CASSVDTGNYEQYF. CDR3 bases: TGTGCCAGCAGCGTAGACACAGGGAACTACGAGCAGTACTTC.